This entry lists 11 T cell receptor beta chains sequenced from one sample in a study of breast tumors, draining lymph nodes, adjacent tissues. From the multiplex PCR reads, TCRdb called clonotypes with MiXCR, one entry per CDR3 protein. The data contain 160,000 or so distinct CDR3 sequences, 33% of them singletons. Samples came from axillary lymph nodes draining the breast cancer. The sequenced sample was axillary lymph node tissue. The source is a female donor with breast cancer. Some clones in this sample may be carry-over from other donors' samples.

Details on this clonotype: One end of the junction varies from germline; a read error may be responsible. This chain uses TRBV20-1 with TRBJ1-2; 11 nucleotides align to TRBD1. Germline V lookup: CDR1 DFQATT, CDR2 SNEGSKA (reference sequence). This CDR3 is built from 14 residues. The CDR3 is CSAREGGQGVGYTF. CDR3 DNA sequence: TGCAGCGCTAGAGAGGGGGGACAGGGGGTCGGCTACACCTTC.

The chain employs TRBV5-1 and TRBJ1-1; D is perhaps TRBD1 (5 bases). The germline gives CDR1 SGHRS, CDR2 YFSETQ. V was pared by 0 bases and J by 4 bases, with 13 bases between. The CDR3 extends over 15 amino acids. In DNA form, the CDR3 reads TGCGCCAGCAGCTTGGAACCAGGGCTGGGCACTGAAGCTTTCTTT. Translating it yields CASSLEPGLGTEAFF. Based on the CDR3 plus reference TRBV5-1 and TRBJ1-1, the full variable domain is KAGVTQTPRYLIKTRGQQVTLSCSPISGHRSVSWYQQTPGQGLQFLFEYFSETQRNKGNFPGRFSGRQFSNSRSEMNVSTLELGDSALYLCASSLEPGLGTEAFFGQGTRLTVV.

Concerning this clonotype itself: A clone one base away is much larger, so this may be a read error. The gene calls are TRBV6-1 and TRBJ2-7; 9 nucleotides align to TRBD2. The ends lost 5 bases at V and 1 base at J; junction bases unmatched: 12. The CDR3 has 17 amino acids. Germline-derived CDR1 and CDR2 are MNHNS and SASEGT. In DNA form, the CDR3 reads TGTGCCAGCAGTCGGGGACTAGCAGGATCCCTTTCCTACGAGCAGTACTTC. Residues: CASSRGLAGSLSYEQYF.

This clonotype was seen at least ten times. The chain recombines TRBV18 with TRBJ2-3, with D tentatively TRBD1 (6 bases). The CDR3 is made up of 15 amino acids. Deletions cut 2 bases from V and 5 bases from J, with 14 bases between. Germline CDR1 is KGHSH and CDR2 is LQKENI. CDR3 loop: CASSPNPGAGDTQYF. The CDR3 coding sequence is TGTGCCAGCTCACCAAATCCAGGGGCAGGAGATACGCAGTATTTT.

The CDR3 loop is CAPVNRDRGKTNEKLFF. The CDR3 DNA reads as TGTGCTCCAGTCAACCGGGACAGGGGCAAAACTAATGAAAAACTGTTTTTT. The gene calls are TRBV24-1 and TRBJ1-4, with 10 bases fitting TRBD1. The CDR3 covers 17 residues. Germline V gives CDR1 KGHDR, CDR2 SFDVKD.

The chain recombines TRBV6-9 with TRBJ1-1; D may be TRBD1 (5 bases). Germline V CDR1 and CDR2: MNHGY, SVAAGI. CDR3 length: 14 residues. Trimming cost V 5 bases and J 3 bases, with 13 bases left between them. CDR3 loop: CASSEGRRDTEAFF. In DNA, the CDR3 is TGTGCCAGCAGTGAAGGGCGCAGGGACACTGAAGCTTTCTTT.

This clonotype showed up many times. The CDR3 loop is CASSQDYAAKQFF. Here the CDR3 DNA reads TGTGCCAGCAGCCAAGATTATGCGGCGAAGCAGTTCTTC. The chain uses TRBV3-1 and TRBJ2-1; no clear D gene. The CDR3 is made up of 13 amino acids. Germline loops: CDR1 LGHDT, CDR2 YNNKEL (reference sequence). Trimming shortened V by 0 bases and J by 11 bases, and 11 bases separated the two germline ends.

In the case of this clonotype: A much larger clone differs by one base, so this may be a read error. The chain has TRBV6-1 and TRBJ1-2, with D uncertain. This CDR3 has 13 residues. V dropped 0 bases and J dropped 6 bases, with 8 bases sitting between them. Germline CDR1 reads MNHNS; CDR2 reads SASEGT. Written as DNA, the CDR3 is TGTGCCAGCAGTGAAGCCGAACGTGATGGCTACACCTTC. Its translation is CASSEAERDGYTF.

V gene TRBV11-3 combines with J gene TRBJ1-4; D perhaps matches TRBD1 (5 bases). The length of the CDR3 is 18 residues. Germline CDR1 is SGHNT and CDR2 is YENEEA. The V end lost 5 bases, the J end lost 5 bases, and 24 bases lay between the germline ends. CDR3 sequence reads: CASSPGAPTGRLNEKLFF. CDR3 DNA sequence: TGTGCCAGCAGCCCCGGGGCTCCCACGGGGAGGTTAAATGAAAAACTGTTTTTT.

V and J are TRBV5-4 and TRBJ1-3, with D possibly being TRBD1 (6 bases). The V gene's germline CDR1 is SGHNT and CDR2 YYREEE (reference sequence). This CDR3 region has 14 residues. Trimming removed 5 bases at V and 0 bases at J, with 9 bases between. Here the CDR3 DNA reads TGTGCCAGCAGTTTACAGGGCTCTGGAAACACCATATATTTT. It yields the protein CASSLQGSGNTIYF.

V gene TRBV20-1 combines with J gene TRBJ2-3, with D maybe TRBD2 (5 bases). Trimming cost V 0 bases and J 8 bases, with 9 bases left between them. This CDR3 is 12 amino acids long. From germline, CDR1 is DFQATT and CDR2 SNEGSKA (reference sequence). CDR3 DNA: TGCAGTGCTAGAGATGAGCGGACTACGCAGTATTTT. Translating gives CSARDERTTQYF.